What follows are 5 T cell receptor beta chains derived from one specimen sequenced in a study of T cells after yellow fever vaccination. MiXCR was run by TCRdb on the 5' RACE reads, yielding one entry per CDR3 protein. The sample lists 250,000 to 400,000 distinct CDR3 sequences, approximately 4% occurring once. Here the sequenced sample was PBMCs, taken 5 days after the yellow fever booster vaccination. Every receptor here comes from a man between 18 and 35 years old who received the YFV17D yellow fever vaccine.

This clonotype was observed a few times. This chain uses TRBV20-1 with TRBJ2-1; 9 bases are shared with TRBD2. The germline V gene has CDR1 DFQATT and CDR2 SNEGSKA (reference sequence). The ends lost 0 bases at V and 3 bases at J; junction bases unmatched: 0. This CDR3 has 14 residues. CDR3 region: CSARDSGGYNEQFF. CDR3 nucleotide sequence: TGCAGTGCTAGAGATAGCGGGGGCTACAATGAGCAGTTCTTC.

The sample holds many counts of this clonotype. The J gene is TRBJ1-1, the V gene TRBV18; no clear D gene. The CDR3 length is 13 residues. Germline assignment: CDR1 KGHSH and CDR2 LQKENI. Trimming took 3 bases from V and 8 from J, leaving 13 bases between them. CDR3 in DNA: TGTGCCAGCTCACCTTCCACGGGAGCCGAAGCTTTCTTT. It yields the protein CASSPSTGAEAFF.

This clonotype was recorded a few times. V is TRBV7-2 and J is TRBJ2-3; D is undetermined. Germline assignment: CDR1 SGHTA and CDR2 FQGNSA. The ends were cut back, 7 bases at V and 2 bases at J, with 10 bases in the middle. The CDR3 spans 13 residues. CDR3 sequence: CASTTSSTDTQYF. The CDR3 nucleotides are TGTGCCAGCACCACTTCTTCCACAGATACGCAGTATTTT.

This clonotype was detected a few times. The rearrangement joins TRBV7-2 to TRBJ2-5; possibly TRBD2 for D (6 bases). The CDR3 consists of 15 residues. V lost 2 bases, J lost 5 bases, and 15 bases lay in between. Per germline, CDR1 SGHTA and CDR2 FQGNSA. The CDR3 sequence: CASSLIAGSGETQYF. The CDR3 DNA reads TGTGCCAGCAGCTTAATTGCGGGGTCGGGGGAGACCCAGTACTTC. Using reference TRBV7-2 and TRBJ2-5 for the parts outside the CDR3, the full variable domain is GAGVSQSPSNKVTEKGKDVELRCDPISGHTALYWYRQSLGQGLEFLIYFQGNSAPDKSGLPSDRFSAERTGGSVSTLTIQRTQQEDSAVYLCASSLIAGSGETQYFGPGTRLLVL.

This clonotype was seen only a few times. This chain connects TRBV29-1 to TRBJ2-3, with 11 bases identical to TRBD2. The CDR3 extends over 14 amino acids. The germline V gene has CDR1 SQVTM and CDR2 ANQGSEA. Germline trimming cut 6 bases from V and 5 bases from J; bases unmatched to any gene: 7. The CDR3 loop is CSVIAGGPGDTQYF. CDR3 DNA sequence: TGCAGCGTAATAGCGGGGGGGCCGGGAGATACGCAGTATTTT.